Included here is one T cell receptor beta chain sequence, with context. The sample originates from a study of blood T cell repertoires in COVID-19. Study-level background: Samples came from the United States, Italy and Spain, spanning acute and convalescent COVID-19. Nucleic acid was either cDNA or gDNA, and it came from T cells, B-cell-depleted T cells, or PBMCs.

V dropped 5 bases and J dropped 0 bases, with 14 bases sitting between them. The CDR3 length is 16 residues. The germline gives CDR1 SGHVS, CDR2 FQNEAQ. Original processing methods: Reference gene primer amplification in the assay estimated nucleated cell counts. Produced via immunoSEQ multiplex PCR; TCRdb's table is partial and in-frame only. The V and J calls and clone size come from that table; D and trimming were worked out from the DNA. The table lists 140,000 or so clones, 81% of them singletons, with approximately 8% in the top ten. The chain uses TRBV7-8 and TRBJ1-3; D not certain. The TCR was taken from a human donor in a cohort sampled during active COVID-19. The sample consisted of peripheral blood. CDR3 DNA: TGTGCCAGCAGCCAAAATCCCAGGCCCTCTGGAAACACCATATATTTT. This sequence encodes CASSQNPRPSGNTIYF.